This is a list of T cell receptor beta chains from one sample in a study of OX40 agonist ivuxolimab in advanced cancers. The method was immunoSEQ multiplex PCR; TCRdb's version includes in-frame clones alone and lacks a portion of them. The data hold about 72,000 clones, with roughly nine tenths observed a single time. The sequencing used CD4+ or CD8+ T cells sorted from blood, collected in a trial of the OX40 agonist ivuxolimab. These TCRs come from an adult with an advanced solid tumor such as melanoma, head and neck, liver or kidney cancer. The CDR3 runs from the conserved cysteine through the conserved F or W. D genes are given only for firm matches.

-,TRBV5-1,CASSLETTQETQYF
TRBD1,TRBV15,CATSRDRGSEKLFF
-,TRBV19,CASSPRGAMYYEQYF
-,TRBV10-3,CAISSDGLQGLGYTF
-,TRBV11-3,CASNRGGGARTDTQYF
TRBD2,TRBV2,CASSEARTSGRIYTGELFF
-,TRBV11-3,CASSNGGEQFF
-,TRBV21-1,CASSSRTTTDTQYF
TRBD2,TRBV5-4,CATSGRLSNEQFF
TRBD2,TRBV18,CASSPGLADYNEQFF
TRBD1,TRBV29-1,CSVTLGQGYEQYF
-,TRBV7-9,CASSPGAANEKLFF
TRBD2,TRBV7-8,CASSYSGSSYNEQFF
TRBD1,TRBV11-1,CASSPEGAQETQYF
TRBD2,TRBV7-6,CASSLLAGGPGDEQYF
TRBD1,TRBV6-1,CAIDRGRDEQYF
TRBD1,TRBV2,CASTGQGTNEQFF
TRBD1,TRBV7-6,CASSSGQDVGELFF
TRBD1,TRBV30,CAWSVEDRGPYSSGNTIYF
TRBD2,TRBV11-3,CASSLGGGTANTGELFF
-,TRBV19,CASSIGIGDTDTQYF
-,TRBV7-3,CASSLLQGHNEQFF
-,TRBV6-1,CASSETGAHYGYTF
-,TRBV5-4,CASSLGQGWDEQYF
-,TRBV11-3,CASSLFHTGNYEQYF
-,TRBV9,CASSPTGSSYNEQFF
TRBD1,TRBV10-2,CASKDRQGVGSNQPQHF
-,TRBV29-1,CSGLGREFRGAFF
-,TRBV6-1,CASSEYSGGKGSPLHF